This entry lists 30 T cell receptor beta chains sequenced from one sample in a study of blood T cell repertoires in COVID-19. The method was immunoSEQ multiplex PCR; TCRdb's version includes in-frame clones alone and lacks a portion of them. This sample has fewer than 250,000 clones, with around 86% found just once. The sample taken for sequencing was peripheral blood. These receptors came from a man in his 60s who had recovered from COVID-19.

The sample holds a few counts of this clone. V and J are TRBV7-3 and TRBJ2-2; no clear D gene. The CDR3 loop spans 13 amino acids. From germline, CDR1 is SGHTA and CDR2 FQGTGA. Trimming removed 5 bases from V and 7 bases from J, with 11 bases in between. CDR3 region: CASSASGGGELFF. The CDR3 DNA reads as TGTGCCAGCAGCGCCTCCGGTGGCGGGGAGCTGTTTTTT.

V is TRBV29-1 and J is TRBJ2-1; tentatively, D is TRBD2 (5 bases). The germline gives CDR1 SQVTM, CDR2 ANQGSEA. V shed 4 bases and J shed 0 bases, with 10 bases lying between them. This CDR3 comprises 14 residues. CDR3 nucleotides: TGCAGCGTTGGTGAGCGGAGCTCCTACAATGAGCAGTTCTTC. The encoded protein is CSVGERSSYNEQFF.

DNA of the CDR3: TGCGCCAGCAGTTACACCGGGACAGGGAATTCACCCCTCCACTTT. This translates into CASSYTGTGNSPLHF. The rearrangement joins TRBV4-3 to TRBJ1-6; 9 bases agree with TRBD1. The length of the CDR3 is 15 residues. The germline gives CDR1 LGHNA, CDR2 YSLEER. V gave up 6 bases and J gave up 7 bases; unmatched junction bases: 7.

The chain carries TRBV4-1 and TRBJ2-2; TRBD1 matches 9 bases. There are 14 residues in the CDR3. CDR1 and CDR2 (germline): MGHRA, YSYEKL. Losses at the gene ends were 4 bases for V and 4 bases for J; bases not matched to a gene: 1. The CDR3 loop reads CASSRGQGTGELFF. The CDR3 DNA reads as TGCGCCAGCAGCCGGGGACAGGGCACCGGGGAGCTGTTTTTT.

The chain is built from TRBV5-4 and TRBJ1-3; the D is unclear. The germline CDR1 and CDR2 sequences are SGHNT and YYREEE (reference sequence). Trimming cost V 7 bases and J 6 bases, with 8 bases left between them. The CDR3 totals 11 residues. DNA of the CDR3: TGTGCCAGCGGACGGGAAAACACCATATATTTT. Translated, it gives CASGRENTIYF.

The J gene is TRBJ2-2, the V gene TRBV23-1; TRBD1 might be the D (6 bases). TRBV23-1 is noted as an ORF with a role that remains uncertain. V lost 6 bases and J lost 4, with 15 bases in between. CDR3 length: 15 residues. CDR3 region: CASSLQGNCTGELFF. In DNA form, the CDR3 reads TGCGCCAGCAGCCTACAGGGCAATTGCACCGGGGAGCTGTTTTTT.

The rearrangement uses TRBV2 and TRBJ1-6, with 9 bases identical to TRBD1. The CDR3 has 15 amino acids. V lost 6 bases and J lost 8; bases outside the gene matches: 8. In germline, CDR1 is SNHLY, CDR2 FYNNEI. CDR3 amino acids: CASRSGTGLDSPLHF. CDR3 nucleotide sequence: TGTGCCAGCAGGTCTGGGACAGGGCTAGATTCACCCCTCCACTTT.

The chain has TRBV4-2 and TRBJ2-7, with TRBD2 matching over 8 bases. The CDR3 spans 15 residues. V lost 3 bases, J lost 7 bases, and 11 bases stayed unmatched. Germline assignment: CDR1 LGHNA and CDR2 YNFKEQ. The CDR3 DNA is TGTGCCAGCAGCCACCCGGGGGGGCTGGGGGAGGAGCAGTACTTC. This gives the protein CASSHPGGLGEEQYF.

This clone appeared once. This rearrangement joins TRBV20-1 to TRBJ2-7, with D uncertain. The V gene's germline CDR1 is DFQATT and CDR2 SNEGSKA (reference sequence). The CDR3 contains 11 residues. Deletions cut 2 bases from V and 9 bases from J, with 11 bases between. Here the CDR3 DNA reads TGCAGTGCTAGATCCCGGCTAGGGCAGTACTTC. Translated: CSARSRLGQYF.

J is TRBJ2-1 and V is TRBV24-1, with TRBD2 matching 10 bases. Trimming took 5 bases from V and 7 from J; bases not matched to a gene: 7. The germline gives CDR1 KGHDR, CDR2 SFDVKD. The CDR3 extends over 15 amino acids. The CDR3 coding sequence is TGTGCCACCAGTGCCTCACTAGCGGGGAGAAATGAGCAGTTCTTC. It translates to CATSASLAGRNEQFF.

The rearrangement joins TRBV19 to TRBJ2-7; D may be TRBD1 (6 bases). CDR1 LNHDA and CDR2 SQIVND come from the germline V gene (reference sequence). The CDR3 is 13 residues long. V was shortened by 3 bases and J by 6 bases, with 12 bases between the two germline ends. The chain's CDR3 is CASSIEGVREQYF. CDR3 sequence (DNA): TGTGCCAGTAGTATCGAGGGGGTCCGCGAGCAGTACTTC.

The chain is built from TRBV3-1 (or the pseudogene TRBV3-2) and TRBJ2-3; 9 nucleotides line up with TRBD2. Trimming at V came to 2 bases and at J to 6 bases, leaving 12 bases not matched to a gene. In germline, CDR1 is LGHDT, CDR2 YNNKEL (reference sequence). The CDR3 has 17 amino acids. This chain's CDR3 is CASSQRAGGLIADTQYF. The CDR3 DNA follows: TGTGCCAGCAGCCAAAGGGCGGGGGGGCTGATAGCGGATACGCAGTATTTT.

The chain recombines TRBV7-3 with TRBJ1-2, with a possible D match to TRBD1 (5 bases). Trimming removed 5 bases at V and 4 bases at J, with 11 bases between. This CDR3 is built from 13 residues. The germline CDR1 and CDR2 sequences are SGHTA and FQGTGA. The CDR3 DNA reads TGTGCCAGCAGCCAAACAGGCTTCTATGGCTACACCTTC. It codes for CASSQTGFYGYTF.

The CDR3 loop is CASSQEFYRPNYGYTF. Here the CDR3 DNA reads TGTGCCAGCAGCCAAGAGTTCTACAGACCTAACTATGGCTACACCTTC. This chain joins TRBV3-1 (or the pseudogene TRBV3-2) and TRBJ1-2; the D is unclear. The germline CDR1 and CDR2 sequences are LGHDT and YNNKEL (reference sequence). V was clipped by 0 bases and J by 0 bases, with 11 bases between them. The CDR3 is 16 residues long.

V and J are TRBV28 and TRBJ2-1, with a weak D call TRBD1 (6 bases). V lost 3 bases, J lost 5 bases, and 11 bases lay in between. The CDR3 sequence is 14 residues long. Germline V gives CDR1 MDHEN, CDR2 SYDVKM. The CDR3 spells CASSFDRHDNEQFF. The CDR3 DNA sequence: TGTGCCAGCAGTTTTGACAGGCATGACAATGAGCAGTTCTTC.

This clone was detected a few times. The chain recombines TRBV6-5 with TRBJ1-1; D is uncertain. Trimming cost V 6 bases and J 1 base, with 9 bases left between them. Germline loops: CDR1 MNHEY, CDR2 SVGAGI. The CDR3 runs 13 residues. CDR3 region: CASSRERNTEAFF. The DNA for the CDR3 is TGTGCCAGCAGCCGGGAGAGGAACACTGAAGCTTTCTTT.

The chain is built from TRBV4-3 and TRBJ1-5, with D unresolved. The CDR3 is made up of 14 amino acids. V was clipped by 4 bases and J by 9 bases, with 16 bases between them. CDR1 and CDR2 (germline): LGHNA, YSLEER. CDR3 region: CASSLGRLAGPQHF. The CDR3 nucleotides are TGCGCCAGCAGCCTAGGACGTCTAGCAGGGCCCCAGCATTTT.

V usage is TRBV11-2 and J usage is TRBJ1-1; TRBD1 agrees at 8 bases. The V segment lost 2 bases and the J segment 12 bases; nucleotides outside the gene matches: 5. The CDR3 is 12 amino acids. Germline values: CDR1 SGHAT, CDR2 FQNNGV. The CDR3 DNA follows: TGTGCCAGCAGCTTATCAGGGGGCCGGCCTTTCTTT. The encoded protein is CASSLSGGRPFF.

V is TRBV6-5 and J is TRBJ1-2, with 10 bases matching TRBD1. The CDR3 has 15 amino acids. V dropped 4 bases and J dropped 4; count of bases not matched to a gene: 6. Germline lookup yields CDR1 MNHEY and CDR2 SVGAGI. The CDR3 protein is CASSFRDRGTYGYTF. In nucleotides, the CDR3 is TGTGCCAGCAGTTTCCGGGACAGGGGTACCTATGGCTACACCTTC.

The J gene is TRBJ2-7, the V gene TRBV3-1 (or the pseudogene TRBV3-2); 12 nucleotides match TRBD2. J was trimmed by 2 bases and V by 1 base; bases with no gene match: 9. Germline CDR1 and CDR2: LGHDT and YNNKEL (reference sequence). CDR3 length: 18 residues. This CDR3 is CASSQVPGLAGPPYEQYF. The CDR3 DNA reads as TGTGCCAGCAGCCAAGTTCCGGGACTAGCGGGTCCTCCCTACGAGCAGTACTTC.

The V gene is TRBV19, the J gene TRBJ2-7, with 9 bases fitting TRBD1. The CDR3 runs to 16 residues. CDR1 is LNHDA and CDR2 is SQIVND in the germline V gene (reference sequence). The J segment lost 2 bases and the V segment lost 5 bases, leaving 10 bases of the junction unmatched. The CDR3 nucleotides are TGTGCCAGTAGTCTGCGGTCCGGGACAGGGACCTACGAGCAGTACTTC. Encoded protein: CASSLRSGTGTYEQYF.

CDR3 sequence: CASSLVGGGSSTDTQYF. The CDR3 DNA reads TGTGCCAGCAGCTTAGTTGGCGGAGGGTCTAGCACAGATACGCAGTATTTT. V and J are TRBV7-2 and TRBJ2-3, with D maybe TRBD2 (6 bases). The V end was cut by 1 base, the J end by 0 bases, with 14 bases between. Germline CDR1 reads SGHTA; CDR2 reads FQGNSA. This CDR3 region has 17 residues.

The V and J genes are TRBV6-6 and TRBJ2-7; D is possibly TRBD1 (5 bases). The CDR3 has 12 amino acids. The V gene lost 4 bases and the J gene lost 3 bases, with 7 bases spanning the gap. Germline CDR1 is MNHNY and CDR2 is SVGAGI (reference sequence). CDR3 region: CASSSQGYEQYF. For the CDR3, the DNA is TGTGCCAGCAGTTCTCAGGGCTACGAGCAGTACTTC.

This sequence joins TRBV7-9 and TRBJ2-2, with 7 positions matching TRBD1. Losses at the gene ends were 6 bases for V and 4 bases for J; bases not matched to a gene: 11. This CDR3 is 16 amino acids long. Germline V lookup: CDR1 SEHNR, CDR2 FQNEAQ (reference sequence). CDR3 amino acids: CASSLSRTGSTGELFF. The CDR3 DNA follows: TGTGCCAGCAGTTTAAGCCGGACAGGCTCCACCGGGGAGCTGTTTTTT.

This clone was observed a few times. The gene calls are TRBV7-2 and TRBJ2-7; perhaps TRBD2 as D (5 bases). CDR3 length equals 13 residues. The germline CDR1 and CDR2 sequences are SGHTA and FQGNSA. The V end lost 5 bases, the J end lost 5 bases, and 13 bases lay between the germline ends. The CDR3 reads CASSPRVGDEQYF. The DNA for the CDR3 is TGTGCCAGCAGCCCAAGGGTGGGAGACGAGCAGTACTTC.

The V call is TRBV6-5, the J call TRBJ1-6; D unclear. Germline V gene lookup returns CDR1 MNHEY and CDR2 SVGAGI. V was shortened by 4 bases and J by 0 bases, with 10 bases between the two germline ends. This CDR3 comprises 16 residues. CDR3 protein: CASSFAPNSYNSPLHF. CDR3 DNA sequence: TGTGCCAGCAGTTTTGCCCCTAACTCCTATAATTCACCCCTCCACTTT.

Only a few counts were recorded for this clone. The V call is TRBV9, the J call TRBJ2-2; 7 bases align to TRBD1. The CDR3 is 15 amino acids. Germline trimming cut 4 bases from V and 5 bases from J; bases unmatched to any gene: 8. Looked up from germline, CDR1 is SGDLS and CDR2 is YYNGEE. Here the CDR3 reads CASSPDRVRTGELFF. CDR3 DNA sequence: TGTGCCAGCAGCCCAGACAGGGTGCGTACCGGGGAGCTGTTTTTT.

In DNA, the CDR3 is TGCGCCAGCAGCTTAACAGGGGCGAACAATGAGCAGTTCTTC. It is translated as CASSLTGANNEQFF. The chain combines TRBV10-2 with TRBJ2-1; 7 bases map to TRBD1. The V and J ends lost 6 bases and 5 bases, in that order; junction bases with no gene match: 7. The V gene's germline CDR1 is WSHSY and CDR2 SAAADI. The CDR3 loop spans 14 amino acids.

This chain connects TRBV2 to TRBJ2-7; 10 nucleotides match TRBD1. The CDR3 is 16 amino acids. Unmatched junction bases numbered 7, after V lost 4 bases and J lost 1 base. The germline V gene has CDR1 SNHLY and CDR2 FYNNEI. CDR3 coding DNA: TGTGCCAGCAGTGGGCGACAGGGGGCAGGGTCCTACGAGCAGTACTTC. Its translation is CASSGRQGAGSYEQYF.

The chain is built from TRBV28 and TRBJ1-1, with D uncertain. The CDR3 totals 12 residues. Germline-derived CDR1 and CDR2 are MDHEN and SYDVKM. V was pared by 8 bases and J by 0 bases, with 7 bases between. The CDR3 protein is CASPYLNTEAFF. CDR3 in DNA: TGTGCCAGCCCCTACTTGAACACTGAAGCTTTCTTT. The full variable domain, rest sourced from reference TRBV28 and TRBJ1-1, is DVKVTQSSRYLVKRTGEKVFLECVQDMDHENMFWYRQDPGLGLRLIYFSYDVKMKEKGDIPEGYSVSREKKERFSLILESASTNQTSMYLCASPYLNTEAFFGQGTRLTVV.